The 13 T cell receptor beta chains below all came from one sample that was sequenced in a study of identical twins. TCRdb passed the 5' RACE reads through MiXCR, listing each CDR3 protein once. The sample has 1,800,000 or so distinct CDR3 sequences; around 33% are singletons. The specimen was cord blood. The receptor set was obtained from a newborn girl in good health.

The rearrangement links TRBV4-1 to TRBJ2-1; D perhaps matches TRBD2 (5 bases). Deletions cut 2 bases from V and 0 bases from J, with 11 bases between. Germline CDR1 is MGHRA and CDR2 is YSYEKL. The CDR3 extends over 16 amino acids. The CDR3 region has the DNA TGCGCCAGCAGCCAACCACTACTAGGCTCCTACAATGAGCAGTTCTTC. It codes for CASSQPLLGSYNEQFF.

The J gene is TRBJ1-5, the V gene TRBV18; D unclear. V gave up 1 base and J gave up 1 base, with 5 bases separating them. CDR1 and CDR2 (germline): KGHSH, LQKENI. There are 14 residues in the CDR3. The CDR3 loop reads CASSPRWSNQPQHF. CDR3 nucleotides: TGTGCCAGCTCACCACGGTGGAGCAATCAGCCCCAGCATTTT.

V is TRBV2 and J is TRBJ2-4; tentatively, D is TRBD1 (6 bases). Between the trimmed V and J ends, which lost 4 bases and 0 bases, there was a span of 10 bases. The length of the CDR3 is 15 residues. Germline CDR1 SNHLY, CDR2 FYNNEI. The CDR3 bases are TGTGCCAGCAGTGTGGACAGCCTAGCCAAAAACATTCAGTACTTC. It codes for CASSVDSLAKNIQYF.

This clonotype was counted between two and nine times. V and J are TRBV20-1 and TRBJ1-2; possible D gene TRBD1, 5 bases. This CDR3 region has 13 residues. Germline V gene lookup returns CDR1 DFQATT and CDR2 SNEGSKA (reference sequence). Trimming took 7 bases from V and 4 from J, leaving 16 bases between them. As DNA, the CDR3 is TGCAGTGACAGAGGGGCGGGGGGCTATGGCTACACCTTC. It specifies CSDRGAGGYGYTF.

In its sample, this clonotype was seen once. The chain has TRBV27 and TRBJ2-7, with 12 bases matching TRBD2. CDR1 is MNHEY, CDR2 SMNVEV, per germline (reference sequence). The CDR3 runs to 17 residues. Trimming at V came to 11 bases and at J to 2 bases, leaving 16 bases not matched to a gene. CDR3: CAPPGTSGLCLAYEQYF. CDR3 coding DNA: TGTGCCCCCCCCGGGACTAGCGGGCTCTGTCTTGCCTACGAGCAGTACTTC.

This clonotype was seen repeatedly, ten times or more. The rearrangement uses TRBV28 and TRBJ2-3, with D perhaps matching TRBD2 (5 bases). Trimming left V 3 bases short and J 1 base short, with 11 bases between. The CDR3 extends over 15 amino acids. Germline V gene data show CDR1 as MDHEN and CDR2 as SYDVKM. The CDR3 protein is CASSFLLAGTDTQYF. In DNA form, the CDR3 reads TGTGCCAGCAGTTTCCTTCTAGCCGGCACAGATACGCAGTATTTT. Looking up the rest from reference TRBV28 and TRBJ2-3 gives the full variable domain: DVKVTQSSRYLVKRTGEKVFLECVQDMDHENMFWYRQDPGLGLRLIYFSYDVKMKEKGDIPEGYSVSREKKERFSLILESASTNQTSMYLCASSFLLAGTDTQYFGPGTRLTVL.

This clonotype showed up many times. This chain joins TRBV5-1 and TRBJ1-5; 7 bases line up with TRBD1. The germline V gene encodes CDR1 SGHRS and CDR2 YFSETQ. The CDR3 loop spans 14 amino acids. V lost 0 bases to trimming and J lost 6 bases; unmatched junction nucleotides: 3. This CDR3 reads CASSLEGASQPQHF. CDR3 bases: TGCGCCAGCAGCTTGGAGGGGGCCAGTCAGCCCCAGCATTTT.

The chain couples TRBV20-1 to TRBJ1-4; no clear D. The V and J ends lost 0 bases and 8 bases respectively, with 13 bases between them. The CDR3 spans 14 residues. The germline gives CDR1 DFQATT, CDR2 SNEGSKA (reference sequence). This CDR3 reads CSAREAGRGEKLFF. In DNA, the CDR3 is TGCAGTGCTAGAGAGGCCGGACGGGGAGAAAAACTGTTTTTT.

V gene TRBV12-3 or TRBV12-4 combines with J gene TRBJ1-6; possible D gene TRBD1, 5 bases. CDR3 length equals 16 residues. V gave up 7 bases and J gave up 6 bases, with 19 bases separating them. The CDR3 nucleotides are TGTGCCAGCACCCCGGGTCGGGGCGCCCTTAATTCACCCCTCCACTTT. It translates to CASTPGRGALNSPLHF.

The chain joins TRBV6-5 to TRBJ2-1; D might be TRBD2 (5 bases). The V gene lost 2 bases and the J gene lost 11 bases, with 10 bases spanning the gap. There are 12 residues in the CDR3. Germline V gene data show CDR1 as MNHEY and CDR2 as SVGAGI. The CDR3 loop reads CASSYRRAQQFF. CDR3 nucleotide sequence: TGTGCCAGCAGTTACCGGCGGGCCCAGCAGTTCTTC.

This clonotype was picked up a small number of times. The chain recombines TRBV28 with TRBJ2-7; D remains unclear. In germline, CDR1 is MDHEN, CDR2 SYDVKM. CDR3 length: 10 amino acids. The V end lost 8 bases, the J end lost 9 bases, and 11 bases lay between the germline ends. The CDR3 spells CASGLRGQYF. The DNA for the CDR3 is TGTGCCAGCGGCCTCCGTGGGCAGTACTTC.

This clonotype was detected only a few times. One end of the junction varies from germline; a read error may be responsible. J is TRBJ1-2 and V is TRBV20-1; 7 positions agree with TRBD1. The CDR3 loop spans 14 amino acids. Germline values: CDR1 DFQATT, CDR2 SNEGSKA (reference sequence). This chain's CDR3 is CSATDRVKGYGYNF. CDR3 DNA: TGCAGTGCTACCGACAGGGTAAAAGGCTATGGCTACAACTTC.

The chain couples TRBV20-1 to TRBJ1-1; TRBD1 matches 9 bases. The CDR3 length is 14 residues. V was pared by 1 base and J by 4 bases, with 4 bases of the junction left unmatched. The germline V gene has CDR1 DFQATT and CDR2 SNEGSKA (reference sequence). This CDR3 is CSARVGTGSTEAFF. The CDR3 nucleotides are TGCAGTGCTAGAGTCGGGACAGGGAGCACTGAAGCTTTCTTT.